The 19 T cell receptor beta chains below were found in one sample sequenced in a study of cytomegalovirus exposure and HLA in healthy donors. 60 Vbeta and 13 Jbeta primers were used in PCR. The protocol was immunoSEQ multiplex PCR, while the TCRdb copy is restricted to in-frame clones and leaves out a portion. The sample has roughly 200,000 clones; roughly a tenth are singletons. The specimen sequenced was PBMCs. The source of these receptors is a woman in her 30s in good health and CMV-seropositive.

This clone was detected a few times. This rearrangement joins TRBV4-1 to TRBJ2-1, with 9 bases matching TRBD2. CDR3 length: 18 amino acids. V was pared by 4 bases and J by 4 bases, with 14 bases of the junction left unmatched. Germline V gives CDR1 MGHRA, CDR2 YSYEKL. For the CDR3, the DNA is TGCGCCAGCAGCCCGACCGGGTGGGGTAGCGGGAGTTACAATGAGCAGTTCTTC. It translates to CASSPTGWGSGSYNEQFF.

This clone was picked up a small number of times. The rearrangement links TRBV29-1 to TRBJ2-5; TRBD1 might be the D (6 bases). Germline CDR1 SQVTM, CDR2 ANQGSEA. The CDR3 extends over 12 amino acids. V was pared by 5 bases and J by 2 bases, with 9 bases between. CDR3 region: CSVYGTQETQYF. Here the CDR3 DNA reads TGCAGCGTTTACGGGACACAAGAGACCCAGTACTTC. Full variable domain (missing parts from reference TRBV29-1 and TRBJ2-5): SAVISQKPSRDICQRGTSLTIQCQVDSQVTMMFWYRQQPGQSLTLIATANQGSEATYESGFVIDKFPISRPNLTFSTLTVSNMSPEDSSIYLCSVYGTQETQYFGPGTRLLVL.

The CDR3 sequence: CASSSFLAGVSQETQYF. CDR3 in DNA: TGTGCCAGCAGCTCATTCTTAGCGGGAGTGTCCCAAGAGACCCAGTACTTC. The chain employs TRBV7-9 and TRBJ2-5, with 9 bases lining up with TRBD2. V lost 4 bases and J lost 1; bases outside the gene matches: 10. The germline gives CDR1 SEHNR, CDR2 FQNEAQ (reference sequence). CDR3 length equals 17 residues. The full variable domain, in which reference TRBV7-9 and TRBJ2-5 provide the parts outside the CDR3, is DTGVSQNPRHKITKRGQNVTFRCDPISEHNRLYWYRQTLGQGPEFLTYFQNEAQLEKSRLLSDRFSAERPKGSFSTLEIQRTEQGDSAMYLCASSSFLAGVSQETQYFGPGTRLLVL.

V and J are TRBV5-4 and TRBJ2-5, with TRBD2 identical over 9 bases. V lost 4 bases to trimming and J lost 5 bases; unmatched junction nucleotides: 18. Germline assignment: CDR1 SGHNT and CDR2 YYREEE (reference sequence). This CDR3 has 18 amino acids. CDR3 nucleotides: TGTGCCAGCAGCATGGGAGGGCACTTAGCGGGAGTACGGGAGACCCAGTACTTC. Translating gives CASSMGGHLAGVRETQYF.

This clone was seen only a few times. V gene TRBV5-1 combines with J gene TRBJ1-1, with 8 positions matching TRBD1. The CDR3 totals 14 residues. Trimming at V came to 0 bases and at J to 5 bases, leaving 3 bases not matched to a gene. Per the germline V gene, CDR1 is SGHRS and CDR2 is YFSETQ. CDR3 bases: TGCGCCAGCAGCTTGGATACAGGGGGTACTGAAGCTTTCTTT. Protein: CASSLDTGGTEAFF.

The rearrangement uses TRBV6-1 and TRBJ2-3; the match to TRBD1 covers 7 bases. The junction had 2 bases not matched to a gene; V was cut back by 5 bases and J by 3 bases. This CDR3 has 13 amino acids. The germline gives CDR1 MNHNS, CDR2 SASEGT. The CDR3 nucleotides are TGTGCCAGCAGTCCACAGGGGACAGATACGCAGTATTTT. Residues: CASSPQGTDTQYF.

The chain combines TRBV19 with TRBJ2-5, with 8 bases that match TRBD1. The CDR3 extends over 13 amino acids. Germline lookup yields CDR1 LNHDA and CDR2 SQIVND (reference sequence). Trimming removed 4 bases from V and 5 bases from J; junction bases left unmatched: 3. In DNA form, the CDR3 reads TGTGCCAGTAGTAGGGGACAGGTGGAGACCCAGTACTTC. It is translated as CASSRGQVETQYF.

The chain joins TRBV14 to TRBJ2-5, with 11 bases matching TRBD1. This CDR3 is 15 amino acids long. From germline, CDR1 is SGHDN and CDR2 FVKESK. V trimming: 4 bases; J trimming: 4 bases; junction bases outside the gene matches: 5. Written as DNA, the CDR3 is TGTGCCAGCAGCCCCTGGACAGGGGGCCTAGAGACCCAGTACTTC. This sequence encodes CASSPWTGGLETQYF.

The chain carries TRBV4-1 and TRBJ2-1; D might be TRBD2 (6 bases). Germline CDR1 reads MGHRA; CDR2 reads YSYEKL. The CDR3 consists of 17 residues. Trimming stripped 7 bases from V and 0 bases from J, with 19 bases between. The CDR3 DNA sequence: TGCGCCAGCAACCCCGCGGGCGGGGCTAGCTCCTACAATGAGCAGTTCTTC. Translation gives CASNPAGGASSYNEQFF.

This clone has only a few counts. The chain links TRBV30 to TRBJ2-6, with TRBD1 matching over 8 bases. The junction had 2 bases not matched to a gene; V was cut back by 3 bases and J by 1 base. The CDR3 runs to 15 residues. Germline V gene sequence: CDR1 GTSNPN, CDR2 SVGIG (reference sequence). The DNA of the CDR3 is TGTGCCTGGAGAACAGGGGGGTCTGGGGCCAACGTCCTGACTTTC. It yields the protein CAWRTGGSGANVLTF.

About this clone itself: The sample contains more than one DNA sequence encoding this CDR3. This chain uses TRBV15 with TRBJ1-3, with TRBD1 as a possible D gene (6 bases). V gave up 0 bases and J gave up 0 bases, with 9 bases separating them. CDR1 is LNHNV and CDR2 is YYDKDF in the germline V gene (reference sequence). The CDR3 has 16 residues. The CDR3 bases are TGTGCCACCAGCAGAGATCGAGGGGGCTCTGGAAACACCATATATTTT. This encodes CATSRDRGGSGNTIYF.

This chain links TRBV6-1 with TRBJ1-5; 9 nucleotides line up with TRBD1. This CDR3 region has 14 residues. V lost 4 bases to trimming and J lost 6 bases; unmatched junction nucleotides: 4. Germline loops: CDR1 MNHNS, CDR2 SASEGT. CDR3 amino acids: CASSATGGFQPQHF. CDR3 in DNA: TGTGCCAGCAGTGCAACAGGGGGCTTTCAGCCCCAGCATTTT.

This clone occurred a few times. The chain is built from TRBV5-1 and TRBJ2-3; 7 bases map to TRBD2. V gave up 6 bases and J gave up 2 bases; unmatched junction bases: 9. The CDR3 length is 15 residues. From germline, CDR1 is SGHRS and CDR2 YFSETQ. This chain's CDR3 is CASTRRLADTDTQYF. CDR3 bases: TGCGCCAGCACCCGTCGTCTAGCGGACACAGATACGCAGTATTTT.

V and J are TRBV9 and TRBJ1-4; D is unresolved. The V gene's germline CDR1 is SGDLS and CDR2 YYNGEE. V gave up 8 bases and J gave up 4 bases, with 15 bases separating them. CDR3 length equals 14 residues. As DNA, the CDR3 is TGTGCCAGTTCTCCCGGGGAATTTAATGAAAAACTGTTTTTT. It encodes CASSPGEFNEKLFF.

This clone was detected only a few times. This rearrangement joins TRBV9 to TRBJ2-7; 8 nucleotides match TRBD1. CDR1 is SGDLS, CDR2 YYNGEE, per germline. V lost 7 bases to trimming and J lost 5 bases; unmatched junction nucleotides: 8. The CDR3 loop spans 13 amino acids. The CDR3 sequence is CASAQGAQHEQYF. The CDR3 coding sequence is TGTGCCAGCGCGCAGGGGGCGCAGCACGAGCAGTACTTC.

This clone occurred a few times. The chain is built from TRBV27 and TRBJ2-7; 9 nucleotides align to TRBD1. Per germline, CDR1 MNHEY and CDR2 SMNVEV (reference sequence). The V gene end was trimmed by 6 bases and the J gene end by 4 bases; junction bases not matched to a gene: 10. This CDR3 has 15 residues. CDR3 in DNA: TGTGCCAGCAGCCCTGCCGGGACAGGGTTTTACGAGCAGTACTTC. Its protein is CASSPAGTGFYEQYF.

Note on this clone: One end of the junction is discordant with germline, which a read error may explain. The sample carries other DNA sequences with the same CDR3. This rearrangement joins TRBV4-2 to TRBJ2-7; 8 bases are shared with TRBD2. This CDR3 contains 15 residues. Germline V gene sequence: CDR1 LGHNA, CDR2 YNFKEQ. CDR3 nucleotides: TGTGCCAGCAGCCAGGGACTAGTGGCCCTCTACGAGCAATACTTC. Amino acid sequence: CASSQGLVALYEQYF.

This clone was counted between two and nine times. V gene TRBV6-1 combines with J gene TRBJ2-6; the D gene is possibly TRBD2 (5 bases). Trimming pared 6 bases from V and 1 base from J, leaving 10 bases between. CDR1 and CDR2 from the germline V gene are MNHNS and SASEGT. This CDR3 has 15 amino acids. The CDR3 DNA sequence: TGTGCCAGCAGCCTAGCCCTATCTGGGGCCAACGTCCTGACTTTC. Encoded protein: CASSLALSGANVLTF.

This clone was observed a handful of times. CDR3 loop: CASSVRDRENNEQFF. The CDR3 nucleotides read TGTGCCAGTAGTGTCCGGGACAGGGAGAACAATGAGCAGTTCTTC. This chain links TRBV19 with TRBJ2-1; TRBD1 matches 9 bases. J was trimmed by 5 bases and V by 5 bases; bases with no gene match: 7. Germline CDR1 and CDR2: LNHDA and SQIVND (reference sequence). CDR3 length equals 15 residues.